The present entry profiles one T cell receptor beta chain with its context. The antigen is not known. This CDR3 is built from 11 residues. The germline V and J ends were trimmed by 8 bases and 2 bases, with 7 bases remaining between them. Germline V gene lookup returns CDR1 MDHEN and CDR2 SYDVKM. Data came from immunoSEQ multiplex PCR; TCRdb stores just in-frame clones and leaves some out. The data contain over 1.5 million clones, around 98% of them singletons. The data originate from a study of shared clonotypes between healthy human individuals. Study-level findings and limits: Represented genetic and exposure-history diversity was restricted by having few donors.

Material: naive CD4+ T cells sorted from blood. Subset indicated: CD45RA+ positively selected. The chain joins TRBV28 to TRBJ2-7; no firm D call. The clonotype comes from a man younger than 45 in good health. The CDR3 here is CASGEPYEQYF. CDR3 DNA: TGTGCCAGCGGGGAACCCTACGAGCAGTACTTC.